One sample yielded the 21 T cell receptor beta chains listed below, sequenced in a study of cytomegalovirus exposure and HLA in healthy donors (dated by TCRdb to about 2017). The library was prepared using the immunoSEQ multiplex PCR assay. For the multiplex PCR, a mixture combining 60 forward primers for TCR Vbeta segments and 13 reverse primers for TCR Jbeta segments was used. TCRdb carries this immuneACCESS record with in-frame sequences only. Its versions omit some clonotypes, under half of them owing to an unresolved V gene in the studies checked, with the rest unexplained. In this sample the table shows around 99,000 clones, approximately 73% of which occur a single time. The ten largest account for approximately 8% of the sample. Sequencing was done on a sample of PBMCs. The receptor source for this set is a middle-aged man in good health and CMV-seronegative.

This clone was picked up a small number of times. V usage is TRBV18 and J usage is TRBJ1-2; TRBD1 agrees at 7 bases. V lost 3 bases, J lost 8 bases, and 9 bases stayed unmatched. The V gene's germline CDR1 is KGHSH and CDR2 LQKENI. The CDR3 has 14 amino acids. CDR3 loop: CASSPVRGMEGYTF. Here the CDR3 DNA reads TGTGCCAGCTCACCTGTCAGGGGGATGGAGGGCTACACCTTC.

The chain combines TRBV28 with TRBJ2-7, with 9 bases fitting TRBD1. This CDR3 has 14 amino acids. The germline CDR1 and CDR2 sequences are MDHEN and SYDVKM. DNA of the CDR3: TGTAGAACTTCCACGGGACAGGGTATTTACGAGCAGTACTTC. Protein: CRTSTGQGIYEQYF.

The chain links TRBV29-1 to TRBJ2-7, with 10 positions matching TRBD1. Germline values: CDR1 SQVTM, CDR2 ANQGSEA. Germline trimming cut 7 bases from V and 2 bases from J; bases unmatched to any gene: 5. The length of the CDR3 is 13 residues. The CDR3 coding sequence is TGCAGCGCGCTAGGACAGGGGGCCTACGAGCAGTACTTC. Its protein is CSALGQGAYEQYF.

J is TRBJ1-4 and V is TRBV23-1; D is uncertain. TRBV23-1 is assigned to the ORF class and has an uncertain function. The CDR3 length is 14 residues. Trimming pared 5 bases from V and 6 bases from J, leaving 13 bases between. The CDR3 coding sequence is TGCGCCAGCAGTATGGCGGGTATTTATGAAAAACTGTTTTTT. Translating gives CASSMAGIYEKLFF.

The chain has TRBV7-8 and TRBJ1-1, with D perhaps matching TRBD1 (6 bases). V lost 5 bases, J lost 4 bases, and 14 bases lay in between. In germline, CDR1 is SGHVS, CDR2 FQNEAQ. This CDR3 comprises 14 residues. CDR3 nucleotide sequence: TGTGCCAGCAGCGCCACAGGGTTAGGCACTGAAGCTTTCTTT. Amino acid sequence: CASSATGLGTEAFF.

V is TRBV4-1 and J is TRBJ1-5; D is uncertain. Germline CDR1 reads MGHRA; CDR2 reads YSYEKL. V shed 3 bases and J shed 6 bases, with 15 bases lying between them. CDR3 length equals 15 residues. The CDR3 loop is CASSHLPGGFQPQHF. The CDR3 coding sequence is TGCGCCAGCAGCCACCTCCCGGGTGGGTTTCAGCCCCAGCATTTT.

This chain joins TRBV2 and TRBJ1-2; D possibly corresponds to TRBD1 (5 bases). Trimming shortened V by 2 bases and J by 8 bases, and 15 bases separated the two germline ends. Germline assignment: CDR1 SNHLY and CDR2 FYNNEI. CDR3 length equals 14 residues. CDR3 sequence: CASSESGEMRGYTF. CDR3 nucleotides: TGTGCCAGCAGTGAATCGGGGGAGATGAGGGGCTACACCTTC. Filled out from reference TRBV2 and TRBJ1-2, the complete variable domain reads EPEVTQTPSHQVTQMGQEVILRCVPISNHLYFYWYRQILGQKVEFLVSFYNNEISEKSEIFDDQFSVERPDGSNFTLKIRSTKLEDSAMYFCASSESGEMRGYTFGSGTRLTVV.

The V and J genes are TRBV25-1 and TRBJ2-3; weak D call: TRBD2 (6 bases). With 10 bases removed from V and 0 bases from J, the gap between germline ends came to 11 bases. CDR1 is MGHDK and CDR2 is SYGVNS in the germline V gene. The CDR3 sequence is 13 residues long. CDR3 in DNA: TGTGCCACCTCGGGACTGAGCACAGATACGCAGTATTTT. It encodes CATSGLSTDTQYF.

The rearrangement links TRBV29-1 to TRBJ1-1; TRBD1 matches 7 bases. The CDR3 has 16 residues. Per the germline V gene, CDR1 is SQVTM and CDR2 is ANQGSEA. The ends lost 6 bases at V and 8 bases at J; junction bases unmatched: 21. The CDR3 reads CSVASDRELMSLEAFF. The CDR3 DNA follows: TGCAGCGTAGCCTCCGACAGGGAACTCATGTCATTAGAAGCTTTCTTT.

The chain recombines TRBV30 with TRBJ2-1, with TRBD2 matching 8 bases. Trimming took 4 bases from V and 8 from J; bases not matched to a gene: 16. The germline V gene encodes CDR1 GTSNPN and CDR2 SVGIG (reference sequence). The CDR3 runs to 16 residues. The CDR3 bases are TGTGCCTGGAAGAGGGTCGCGGGGGGCCAAGTGGATGAGCAGTTCTTC. As protein: CAWKRVAGGQVDEQFF.

The chain links TRBV21-1 to TRBJ1-2; TRBD1 is the table's D call and was not checked against the DNA. TRBV21-1 is termed a pseudogene. CDR3 size: 13 residues. CDR3 protein: CASSEGVTYGYTF. The CDR3 DNA reads as TGTGCCAGCAGCGAGGGGGTAACCTATGGCTACACCTTC.

The rearrangement links TRBV27 to TRBJ2-7; TRBD1 agrees at 9 bases. Losses at the gene ends were 4 bases for V and 4 bases for J; bases not matched to a gene: 8. Germline assignment: CDR1 MNHEY and CDR2 SMNVEV (reference sequence). The CDR3 is made up of 15 amino acids. This CDR3 is CASSSLQGARYEQYF. CDR3 DNA: TGTGCCAGCAGTTCGCTACAGGGGGCGAGGTACGAGCAGTACTTC.

The chain recombines TRBV19 with TRBJ1-5; D is ambiguous. From germline, CDR1 is LNHDA and CDR2 SQIVND (reference sequence). The V gene lost 7 bases and the J gene lost 5 bases, with 12 bases spanning the gap. The CDR3 totals 13 residues. CDR3 protein: CASTPRSYQPQHF. DNA for the CDR3: TGTGCCAGTACCCCGAGGTCGTATCAGCCCCAGCATTTT.

In the case of this clone: At one end the junction does not follow the germline gene, possibly because of a read error. The chain combines TRBV9 with TRBJ1-2; D ambiguous. This CDR3 spans 13 amino acids. Germline V gives CDR1 SGDLS, CDR2 YYNGEE. CDR3 nucleotides: TGTGCCAGCAGCCCTACGGGTAACAATGGCTACACCTTC. It is translated as CASSPTGNNGYTF. Full variable domain (remainder filled in from reference TRBV9 and TRBJ1-2): DSGVTQTPKHLITATGQRVTLRCSPRSGDLSVYWYQQSLDQGLQFLIQYYNGEERAKGNILERFSAQQFPDLHSELNLSSLELGDSALYFCASSPTGNNGYTFGSGTRLTVV.

The V call is TRBV25-1, the J call TRBJ2-5; 7 bases fit TRBD2. Germline-derived CDR1 and CDR2 are MGHDK and SYGVNS. J lost 5 bases, V lost 2 bases, and 17 bases had no gene match. The CDR3 extends over 18 amino acids. The CDR3 DNA follows: TGTGCCAGCAGTGAACCCGCCGGGGCCTTGCGGGGGATCGAGACCCAGTACTTC. Its translation is CASSEPAGALRGIETQYF.

This clone was recorded once. CDR3 sequence: CASSQLSGGGGEQFF. CDR3 in DNA: TGTGCCAGCAGCCAACTTAGCGGGGGGGGCGGAGAGCAGTTCTTC. The chain has TRBV4-2 and TRBJ2-1, with 11 bases lining up with TRBD2. V lost 2 bases, J lost 10 bases, and 7 bases stayed unmatched. This CDR3 comprises 15 residues. The germline V gene encodes CDR1 LGHNA and CDR2 YNFKEQ.

CDR3 nucleotides: TGTGCCAGCAGTACGGGGACTTTGGGGAATTCACCCCTCCACTTT. Amino acid sequence: CASSTGTLGNSPLHF. The chain couples TRBV27 to TRBJ1-6; weak D call: TRBD1 (5 bases). Per germline, CDR1 MNHEY and CDR2 SMNVEV (reference sequence). V lost 5 bases to trimming and J lost 7 bases, with 15 bases between them. The CDR3 contains 15 residues.

This chain uses TRBV29-1 with TRBJ1-3; 9 bases align to TRBD1. The V and J ends lost 6 bases and 2 bases, in that order; junction bases with no gene match: 5. CDR1 and CDR2 from the germline V gene are SQVTM and ANQGSEA. The CDR3 consists of 14 residues. Here the CDR3 reads CSVEDRGAGNTIYF. DNA for the CDR3: TGCAGCGTCGAGGACAGGGGCGCTGGAAACACCATATATTTT.

The V and J genes are TRBV30 and TRBJ2-1, with 9 bases lining up with TRBD2. The CDR3 totals 15 residues. The germline V gene has CDR1 GTSNPN and CDR2 SVGIG (reference sequence). The V and J ends lost 1 base and 8 bases, in that order; junction bases with no gene match: 9. CDR3 bases: TGTGCCTGGAGTGAAGGCAGCGGGGGGTGGGATGAGCAGTTCTTC. As protein: CAWSEGSGGWDEQFF.

The rearrangement links TRBV2 to TRBJ2-7, with unresolved D. The CDR3 contains 15 residues. V was shortened by 1 base and J by 0 bases, with 10 bases between the two germline ends. CDR1 and CDR2 (germline): SNHLY, FYNNEI. The DNA for the CDR3 is TGTGCCAGCAGTGAAGGGCCCGTAATCTCCTACGAGCAGTACTTC. It specifies CASSEGPVISYEQYF.

The chain carries TRBV10-3 and TRBJ2-1, with TRBD2 matching over 10 bases. Losses at the gene ends were 3 bases for V and 10 bases for J; bases not matched to a gene: 15. Germline V gene sequence: CDR1 ENHRY, CDR2 SYGVKD. The CDR3 is 17 amino acids. DNA of the CDR3: TGTGCCATCAGTGAAGGATCGGGGAGCGGGGGGGTAGGGGAGCAGTTCTTC. It specifies CAISEGSGSGGVGEQFF.